These T cell receptor beta chains were read from a single sample in a study of molecular identifiers for immune sequencing clone quantification. TCRdb independently ran MiXCR on the PCR reads; one entry per CDR3 protein. The repertoire has about 100,000 distinct CDR3 sequences, roughly a third of them found once; the top ten carry under 5.5%. The source material was naive CD8+ T cells from blood, with Jurkat cell RNA spiked in. Every receptor here comes from a human donor in good health. Some libraries in this study had Jurkat cell RNA spiked in. Both conserved end residues are part of each CDR3. The D gene is left open where the match is weak. Some rows mark clone size as missing; the rest say once, few, many or name a class of expanded clone.

.,TRBD2,TRBV9,TRBJ2-7,CASSVGGSYEQHF,TGTGCCAGCAGCGTGGGCGGGAGCTACGAGCAGCACTTC
few,TRBD1,TRBV28,TRBJ1-1,CASSHGTGFSEAFF,TGTGCCAGCAGCCACGGGACAGGGTTCTCTGAAGCTTTCTTT
.,.,TRBV4-3,TRBJ1-6,CASSQGSQANSPLHF,TGCGCCAGCAGCCAGGGGAGCCAGGCAAATTCACCCCTCCACTTT
once,TRBD2,TRBV7-9,TRBJ2-4,CAGSLFPAGVGNIQYF,TGTGCCGGCAGCTTATTCCCTGCGGGAGTCGGCAACATTCAGTACTTC
few,TRBD1,TRBV19,TRBJ2-1,CASSIVRGNEQFF,TGTGCCAGTAGTATAGTCAGGGGGAATGAGCAGTTCTTC
few,TRBD1,TRBV7-9,TRBJ2-3,CASSSRGGYYTDTQYF,TGTGCCAGCAGCTCTAGAGGGGGCTACTACACAGATACGCAGTATTTT
few,.,TRBV9,TRBJ1-4,CASTRGGRPEKLFF,TGTGCCAGCACCCGTGGGGGGCGCCCTGAAAAACTGTTTTTT
.,.,TRBV12-3/TRBV12-4,TRBJ2-2,CASSPLDGELFF,TGTGCCAGCAGTCCGTTGGACGGGGAGCTGTTTTTT
.,TRBD2,TRBV13,TRBJ2-3,CASSPGLADSDTQYF,TGTGCCAGCAGCCCCGGACTAGCGGATTCAGATACGCAGTATTTT
.,.,TRBV20-1,TRBJ2-7,CSAGQEIYEQYF,TGCAGTGCTGGGCAGGAGATCTACGAGCAGTACTTC
.,.,TRBV19,TRBJ1-5,CASTPAYYSNQPQHF,TGTGCCAGTACACCGGCATATTATAGCAATCAGCCCCAGCATTTT
few,.,TRBV20-1,TRBJ1-1,CSADTWGENTEAFF,TGCAGTGCTGACACGTGGGGGGAGAACACTGAAGCTTTCTTT
few,TRBD2,TRBV28,TRBJ2-3,CASSNSGSTDTQYF,TGTGCCAGCAGTAATAGCGGGAGCACAGATACGCAGTATTTT
.,.,TRBV21-1,TRBJ2-2,CASSDRLASGTNTGELFF,TGTGCCAGCAGCGACCGACTGGCTAGCGGAACGAACACCGGGGAGCTGTTTTTT
.,TRBD2,TRBV7-9,TRBJ2-3,CASSFRRLAGSDTQNF,TGTGCCAGCAGCTTCCGTAGACTAGCGGGATCGGATACGCAGAATTTT
.,TRBD2,TRBV7-9,TRBJ2-7,CASSFSSGRAPYEQYF,TGTGCCAGCAGCTTTAGCAGCGGGAGGGCCCCCTACGAGCAGTACTTC
few,.,TRBV19,TRBJ2-1,CASSSDWSSYNEQFF,TGTGCCAGTAGCTCAGACTGGAGCTCCTACAATGAGCAGTTCTTC
few,.,TRBV15,TRBJ2-7,CATSTGYEQYF,TGTGCCACCAGCACGGGTTACGAGCAGTACTTC
few,.,TRBV7-6,TRBJ2-1,CASSLAGGATNEQFF,TGTGCCAGCAGCTTAGCGGGGGGGGCTACCAATGAGCAGTTCTTC
few,.,TRBV19,TRBJ2-7,CASSTSQGVGGYEQYF,TGTGCCAGTAGCACTAGCCAGGGGGTTGGAGGATACGAGCAGTACTTC
few,.,TRBV27,TRBJ2-7,CASSPGGGRGEQYF,TGTGCCAGCAGTCCGGGGGGCGGGAGAGGTGAGCAGTACTTC
few,.,TRBV20-1,TRBJ1-3,CSARGLGFTTIYF,TGCAGTGCTAGGGGTTTAGGGTTTACCACCATATATTTT
.,.,TRBV7-3,TRBJ2-1,CASSPWESPYNEQFF,TGTGCCAGCAGCCCTTGGGAGTCCCCCTACAATGAGCAGTTCTTC
.,TRBD2,TRBV3-1,TRBJ2-3,CASSQDGGGPADTQYF,TGTGCCAGCAGCCAAGACGGGGGAGGGCCCGCAGATACGCAGTATTTT
once,TRBD2,TRBV4-2,TRBJ2-5,CASSPSRASGNSKTQYF,TGTGCCAGCAGCCCAAGTAGGGCTAGCGGGAATTCAAAGACCCAGTACTTC
few,.,TRBV6-1,TRBJ2-7,CASLRTAPYEQYF,TGTGCCAGCCTAAGGACTGCCCCCTACGAGCAGTACTTC
few,TRBD1,TRBV6-2/TRBV6-3,TRBJ2-7,CASNRGTGGGYEQYF,TGTGCCAGCAACCGTGGGACAGGGGGCGGCTACGAGCAGTACTTC
many,.,TRBV28,TRBJ1-1,CASSGREMNTEAFF,TGTGCCAGCAGTGGTCGGGAAATGAACACTGAAGCTTTCTTT
many,.,TRBV7-9,TRBJ2-5,CASSLEVHQETQYF,TGTGCCAGCAGCTTAGAGGTACACCAAGAGACCCAGTACTTC
.,.,TRBV28,TRBJ2-5,CASSIWGTQYF,TGTGCCAGCAGTATTTGGGGGACCCAGTACTTC
few,.,TRBV4-3,TRBJ1-4,CASSQDQTGPFEKLFF,TGCGCCAGCAGCCAAGATCAGACAGGCCCCTTTGAAAAACTGTTTTTT
.,TRBD1,TRBV5-3,TRBJ1-1,CASPSQGRAFF,TGTGCCAGCCCCTCACAGGGGCGAGCTTTCTTT
.,TRBD2,TRBV9,TRBJ2-3,CASSVEGISGRKDTQYF,TGTGCCAGCAGCGTAGAAGGGATTAGCGGGAGGAAAGATACGCAGTATTTT
few,.,TRBV24-1,TRBJ2-1,CATSVAAINEQFF,TGTGCCACCAGTGTAGCGGCCATCAATGAGCAGTTCTTC
.,TRBD1,TRBV28,TRBJ1-5,CASSKQGTGVSNQPQHF,TGTGCCAGCAGTAAACAGGGGACAGGGGTTAGCAATCAGCCCCAGCATTTT
.,TRBD1,TRBV4-3,TRBJ2-6,CASSSGTVSSGANVQTF,TGCGCCAGCAGCTCCGGGACAGTCAGCTCTGGGGCCAACGTCCAGACTTTC
.,.,TRBV4-2,TRBJ2-1,CASSQGYGYEQFF,TGTGCCAGCAGCCAAGGATACGGTTATGAGCAGTTCTTC
.,TRBD2,TRBV19,TRBJ2-7,CASIGAGNYEQYF,TGTGCCAGTATTGGAGCGGGAAACTACGAGCAGTACTTC
many,.,TRBV28,TRBJ2-5,CASSPPGAGRVQETQYF,TGTGCCAGCAGTCCGCCGGGGGCGGGTCGGGTCCAAGAGACCCAGTACTTC
few,.,TRBV13,TRBJ2-5,CASSLVDGETQYF,TGTGCCAGCAGCTTAGTTGATGGAGAGACCCAGTACTTC
many,.,TRBV9,TRBJ1-5,CASSVGYNQPQHF,TGTGCCAGCAGCGTAGGATACAATCAGCCCCAGCATTTT
.,.,TRBV5-4,TRBJ2-2,CASTLGNGELFF,TGTGCCAGCACCTTAGGGAACGGGGAGCTGTTTTTT
.,.,TRBV7-9,TRBJ2-2,CASSLELASTGELFF,TGTGCCAGCAGCTTAGAGCTAGCGTCCACCGGGGAGCTGTTTTTT
.,TRBD2,TRBV18,TRBJ2-7,CASSPLAVTYEQYF,TGTGCCAGCTCACCCCTAGCGGTTACCTACGAGCAGTACTTC
.,.,TRBV12-5,TRBJ2-3,CASGPNTDTQNF,TGTGCTAGTGGGCCTAACACAGATACGCAGAATTTT
.,.,TRBV28,TRBJ2-7,CASSSLFWGDEQYF,TGTGCCAGCAGTTCCCTATTTTGGGGGGACGAGCAGTACTTC
many,TRBD1,TRBV28,TRBJ1-5,CASSWGQGSQPQHF,TGTGCCAGCAGTTGGGGACAGGGAAGTCAGCCCCAGCATTTT
.,.,TRBV9,TRBJ1-6,CASSGRATYNSPLHF,TGTGCCAGCAGCGGCCGGGCCACCTATAATTCACCCCTCCACTTT
few,TRBD2,TRBV6-5,TRBJ2-1,CASSPGLAVYNEQFF,TGTGCCAGCAGTCCAGGACTAGCAGTTTACAATGAGCAGTTCTTC
few,TRBD2,TRBV13,TRBJ2-3,CASSDRLAGGSDTQYF,TGTGCCAGCAGCGATCGACTAGCGGGAGGGTCAGATACGCAGTATTTT
.,TRBD1,TRBV27,TRBJ2-7,CASSLLDRGYEQYF,TGTGCCAGCAGTTTGTTGGACAGGGGGTACGAGCAGTACTTC
.,TRBD2,TRBV25-1,TRBJ2-7,CASSDLGGGANEQYF,TGTGCCAGCAGTGATCTAGGCGGGGGGGCGAACGAGCAGTACTTC
many,.,TRBV2,TRBJ2-3,CAHHKLGDTQYF,TGTGCCCACCACAAGTTGGGCGATACGCAGTATTTT
many,.,TRBV7-8,TRBJ1-4,CASSLGSRQGKLFF,TGTGCCAGCAGCTTAGGGTCAAGGCAGGGGAAACTGTTTTTT
.,.,TRBV12-3/TRBV12-4,TRBJ2-1,CAIMTSVYNEQFF,TGTGCCATCATGACTAGTGTTTACAATGAGCAGTTCTTC
.,.,TRBV6-6,TRBJ2-7,CASLMGRAYEQYF,TGTGCCAGCTTGATGGGCAGGGCCTACGAGCAGTACTTC
many,.,TRBV29-1,TRBJ2-2,CSVGGGNGELFF,TGCAGCGTTGGAGGAGGGAACGGGGAGCTGTTTTTT
.,.,TRBV13,TRBJ2-1,CASSGSGSYNEQFF,TGTGCCAGCAGCGGAAGCGGATCCTACAATGAGCAGTTCTTC
many,.,TRBV6-6,TRBJ2-4,CASRGPRLDIQYF,TGTGCCAGCAGGGGGCCACGGCTAGACATTCAGTACTTC
.,.,TRBV7-2,TRBJ1-1,CASSIDRSVNTEAYF,TGTGCCAGCAGCATAGATCGTTCGGTGAACACTGAAGCATACTTT